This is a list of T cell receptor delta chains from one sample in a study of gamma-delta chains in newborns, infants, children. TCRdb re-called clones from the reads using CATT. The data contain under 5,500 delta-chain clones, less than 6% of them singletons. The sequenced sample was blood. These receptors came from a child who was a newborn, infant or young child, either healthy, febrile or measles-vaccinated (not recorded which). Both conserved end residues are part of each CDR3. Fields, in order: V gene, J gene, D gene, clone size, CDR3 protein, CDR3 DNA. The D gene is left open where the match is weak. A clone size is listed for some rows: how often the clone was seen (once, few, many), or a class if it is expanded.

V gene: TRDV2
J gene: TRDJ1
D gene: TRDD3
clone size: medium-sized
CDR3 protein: CACDTLLGDTMADKLIF
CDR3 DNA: TGTGCCTGTGACACCCTACTGGGGGATACGATGGCCGATAAACTCATCTTT

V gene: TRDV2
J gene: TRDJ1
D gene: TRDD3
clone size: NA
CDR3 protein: CACDTLSGGYASLRTDKLIF
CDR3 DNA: TGTGCCTGTGACACGTTAAGTGGGGGATACGCATCCTTGAGGACCGATAAACTCATCTTT

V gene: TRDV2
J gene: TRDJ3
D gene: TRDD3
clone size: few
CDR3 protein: CACDPPFTGGVSSWDTRQMFF
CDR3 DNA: TGTGCCTGTGACCCTCCCTTTACTGGGGGAGTTAGCTCCTGGGACACCCGACAGATGTTTTTC

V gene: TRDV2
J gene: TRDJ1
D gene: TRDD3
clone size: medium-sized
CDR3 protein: CACDPLVSRTGGYTDKLIF
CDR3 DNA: TGTGCCTGTGACCCATTAGTGTCCCGTACTGGGGGATACACCGATAAACTCATCTTT

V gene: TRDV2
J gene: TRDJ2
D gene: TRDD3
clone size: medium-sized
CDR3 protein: CACDAVGDTLTAQLFF
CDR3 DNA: TGTGCCTGTGACGCGGTGGGGGATACTTTGACAGCACAACTCTTCTTT

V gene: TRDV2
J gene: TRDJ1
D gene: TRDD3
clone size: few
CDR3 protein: CACDTVLGDARDTDKLIF
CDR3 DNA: TGTGCCTGTGACACCGTACTGGGGGATGCTCGGGACACCGACAAACTCATCTTT

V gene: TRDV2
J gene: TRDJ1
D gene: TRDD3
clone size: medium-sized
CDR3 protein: CACDRLRLGDKPPLGTDKLIF
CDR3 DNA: TGTGCCTGTGACAGGCTTCGACTGGGGGATAAACCCCCGCTCGGCACCGATAAACTCATCTTT

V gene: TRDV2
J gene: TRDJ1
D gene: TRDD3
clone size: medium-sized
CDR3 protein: CACDLVLGDTNTDKLIF
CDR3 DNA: TGTGCCTGTGACCTAGTACTGGGGGATACGAACACCGATAAACTCATCTTT

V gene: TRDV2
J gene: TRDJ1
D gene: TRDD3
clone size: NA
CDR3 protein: CACDTVSTGGYPTDKLIF
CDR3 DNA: TGTGCCTGTGACACCGTCTCTACTGGGGGATACCCTACCGATAAACTCATCTTT

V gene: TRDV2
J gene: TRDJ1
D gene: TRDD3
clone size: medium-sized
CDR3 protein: CACDTVTGGTRVLYTDKLIF
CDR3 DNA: TGTGCCTGTGACACCGTTACTGGGGGAACGCGGGTCCTGTACACCGATAAACTCATCTTT

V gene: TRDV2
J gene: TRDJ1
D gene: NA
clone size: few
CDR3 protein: CACDTIARSDQYTDKLIF
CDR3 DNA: TGTGCCTGTGACACTATAGCGAGGAGCGACCAGTACACCGATAAACTCATCTTT

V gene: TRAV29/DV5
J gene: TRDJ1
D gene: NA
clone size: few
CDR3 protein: CSVLLCGNWGPTLYWGSYTDKLIF
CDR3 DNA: NA

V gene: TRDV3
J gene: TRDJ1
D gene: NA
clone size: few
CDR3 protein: CALGYVCTDKLIF
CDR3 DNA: NA

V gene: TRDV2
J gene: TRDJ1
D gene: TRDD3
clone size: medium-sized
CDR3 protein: CACDTLGDTSYTDKLIF
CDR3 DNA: TGTGCCTGTGACACGTTGGGGGATACGTCGTACACCGATAAACTCATCTTT

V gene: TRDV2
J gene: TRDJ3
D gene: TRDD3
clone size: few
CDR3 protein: CACDTVWGTGGYSWDTRQMFF
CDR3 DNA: TGTGCCTGTGACACCGTTTGGGGTACTGGGGGATACTCCTGGGACACCCGACAGATGTTTTTC

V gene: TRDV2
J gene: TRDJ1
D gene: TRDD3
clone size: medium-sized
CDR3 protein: CACDLLGGQPGDKLIF
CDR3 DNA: TGTGCCTGTGATCTACTGGGGGGACAGCCGGGCGATAAACTCATCTTT

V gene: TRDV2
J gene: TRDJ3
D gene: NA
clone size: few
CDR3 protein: CACDPIGWDTRQMFF
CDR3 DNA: TGTGCCTGTGACCCGATCGGCTGGGACACCCGACAGATGTTTTTC

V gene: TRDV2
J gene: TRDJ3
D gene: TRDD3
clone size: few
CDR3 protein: CACDRLGEHNSWDTRQMFF
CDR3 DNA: TGTGCCTGTGACAGACTGGGGGAACACAACTCCTGGGACACCCGACAGATGTTTTTC

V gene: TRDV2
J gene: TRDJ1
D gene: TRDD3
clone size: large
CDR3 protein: CACDVLGDQSTDKLIF
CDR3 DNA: TGTGCCTGTGACGTACTGGGGGACCAATCCACCGATAAACTCATCTTT

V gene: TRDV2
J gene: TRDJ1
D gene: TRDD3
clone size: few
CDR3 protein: CACDTLLLGDTERNTDKLIF
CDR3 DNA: TGTGCCTGTGATACCCTATTACTGGGGGATACGGAAAGAAACACCGATAAACTCATCTTT

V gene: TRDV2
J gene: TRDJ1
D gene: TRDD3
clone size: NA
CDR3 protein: CACLSWGTPGTDKLIF
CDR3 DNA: TGTGCCTGTCTCAGCTGGGGGACCCCTGGGACCGATAAACTCATCTTT

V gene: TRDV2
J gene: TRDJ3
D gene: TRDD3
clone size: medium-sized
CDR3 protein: CACDTAGGYWDTRQMFF
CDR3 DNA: TGTGCCTGTGACACCGCTGGGGGATACTGGGACACCCGACAGATGTTTTTC

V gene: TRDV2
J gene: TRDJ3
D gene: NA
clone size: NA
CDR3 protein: CACDTAGTYSWDTRQMFF
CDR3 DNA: TGTGCCTGTGACACCGCTGGGACTTACTCCTGGGACACCCGACAGATGTTTTTC

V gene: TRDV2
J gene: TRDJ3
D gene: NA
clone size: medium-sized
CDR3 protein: CACDTASSWDTRQMFF
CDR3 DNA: TGTGCCTGTGACACTGCTAGCTCCTGGGACACCCGACAGATGTTTTTC

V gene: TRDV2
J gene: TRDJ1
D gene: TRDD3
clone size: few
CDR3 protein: CACDTVRGDTRVKYTDKLIF
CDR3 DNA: TGTGCCTGTGACACCGTACGGGGGGATACACGCGTCAAGTACACCGATAAACTCATCTTT

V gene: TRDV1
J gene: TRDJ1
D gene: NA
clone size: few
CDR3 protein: CALGAWRPYLPLTDKPIF
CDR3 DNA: TGTGCTCTTGGGGCTTGGCGCCCCTACTTACCACTAACCGATAAGCCCATCTTT

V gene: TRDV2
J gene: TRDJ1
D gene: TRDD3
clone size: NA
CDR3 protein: CACDTLFHRMGVPGTPWGTDSYTDKLIF
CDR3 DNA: TGTGCCTGTGACACTCTATTCCATCGTATGGGGGTGCCGGGGACCCCATGGGGGACCGACTCGTACACCGATAAACTCATCTTT

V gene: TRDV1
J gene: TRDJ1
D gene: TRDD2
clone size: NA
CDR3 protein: CALGEASAFLRPGDTDKLIF
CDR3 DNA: TGTGCTCTTGGGGAAGCCTCGGCCTTCCTACGTCCTGGGGACACCGATAAACTCATCTTT

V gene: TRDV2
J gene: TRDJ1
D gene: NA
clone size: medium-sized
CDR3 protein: CACDTLTMTDKLIF
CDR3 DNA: TGTGCCTGTGACACCCTAACTATGACCGATAAACTCATCTTT

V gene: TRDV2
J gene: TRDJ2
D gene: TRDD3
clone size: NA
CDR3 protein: CACDTWGKTAQLFF
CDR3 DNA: TGTGCCTGTGACACTTGGGGGAAGACAGCACAACTCTTCTTT

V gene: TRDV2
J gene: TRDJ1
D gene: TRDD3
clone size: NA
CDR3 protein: CACEQLGIKGGADELIF
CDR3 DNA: TGTGCCTGTGAACAACTGGGGATCAAAGGAGGGGCCGATGAACTCATCTTT

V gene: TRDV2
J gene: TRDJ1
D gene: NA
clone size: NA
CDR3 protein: CACDTVGAPIRGADKLIF
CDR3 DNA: TGTGCCTGTGACACCGTAGGGGCACCCATTCGGGGGGCCGATAAACTCATCTTT

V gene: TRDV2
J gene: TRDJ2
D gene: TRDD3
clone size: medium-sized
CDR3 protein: CACDVLGETAQLFF
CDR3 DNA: TGTGCCTGTGACGTACTGGGGGAGACAGCACAACTCTTCTTT

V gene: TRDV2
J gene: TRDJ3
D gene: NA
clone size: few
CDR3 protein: CACDMLGTWDTRQMFF
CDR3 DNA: TGTGCCTGTGACATGTTGGGCACCTGGGACACCCGACAGATGTTTTTC

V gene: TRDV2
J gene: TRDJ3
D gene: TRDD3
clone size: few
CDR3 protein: CACDILGDSSWDTRQMFF
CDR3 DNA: TGTGCCTGTGACATACTGGGGGACTCCTCCTGGGACACCCGACAGATGTTTTTC

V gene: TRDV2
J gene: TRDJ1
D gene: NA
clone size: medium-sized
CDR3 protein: CACDTWGTDKLIF
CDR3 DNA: TGTGCCTGTGACACCTGGGGGACCGATAAACTCATCTTT

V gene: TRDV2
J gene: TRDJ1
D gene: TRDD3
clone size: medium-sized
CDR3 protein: CACDTVAGGDTGGNQTDKLIF
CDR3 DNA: TGTGCCTGTGACACCGTGGCCGGAGGGGATACGGGGGGAAATCAAACCGATAAACTCATCTTT

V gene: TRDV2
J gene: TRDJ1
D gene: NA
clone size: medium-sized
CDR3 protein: CACDRLGFAPPSEYTDKLIF
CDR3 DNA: TGTGCCTGTGACAGACTCGGATTCGCCCCACCCTCAGAGTACACCGATAAACTCATCTTT

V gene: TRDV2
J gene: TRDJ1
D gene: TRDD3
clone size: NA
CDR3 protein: CACDTLGDADKLIF
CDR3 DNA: TGTGCCTGTGACACACTGGGGGACGCCGATAAACTCATCTTT

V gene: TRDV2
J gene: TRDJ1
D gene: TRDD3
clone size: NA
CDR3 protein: CACDTVGMGDTEEKYTDKLIF
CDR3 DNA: TGTGCCTGTGACACCGTGGGGATGGGGGATACGGAAGAAAAGTACACCGATAAACTCATCTTT

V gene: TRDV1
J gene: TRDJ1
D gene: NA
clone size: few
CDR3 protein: CALGGGHGTYWDQNTDKLIF
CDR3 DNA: TGTGCTCTTGGGGGGGGCCACGGGACGTACTGGGACCAGAACACCGATAAACTCATCTTT

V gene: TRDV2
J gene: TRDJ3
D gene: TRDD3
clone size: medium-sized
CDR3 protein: CACDTILGDTPSSWDTRQMFF
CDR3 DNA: TGTGCCTGTGACACCATACTGGGGGATACTCCTAGCTCCTGGGACACCCGACAGATGTTTTTC

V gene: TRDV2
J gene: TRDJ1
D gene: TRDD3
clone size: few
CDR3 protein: CACDPLLGDTSRSDKLIF
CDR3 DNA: TGTGCCTGTGACCCCTTACTGGGGGATACATCCCGTTCCGATAAACTCATCTTT

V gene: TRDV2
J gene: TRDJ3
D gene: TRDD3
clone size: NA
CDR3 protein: CACDRLGDESSWDTRQMFF
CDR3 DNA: TGTGCCTGTGATAGGCTGGGGGACGAAAGCTCCTGGGACACCCGACAGATGTTTTTC

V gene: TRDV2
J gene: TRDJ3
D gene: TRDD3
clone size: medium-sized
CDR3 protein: CACDRLGDKEAWDTRQMFF
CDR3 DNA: TGTGCCTGTGACCGACTGGGGGATAAGGAGGCCTGGGACACCCGACAGATGTTTTTC

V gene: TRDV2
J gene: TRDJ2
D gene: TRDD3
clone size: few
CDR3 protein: CACDPVVLGDILSMATQLFF
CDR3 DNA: TGTGCCTGTGACCCGGTTGTACTGGGGGATATTCTCAGTATGGCAACACAACTCTTCTTT

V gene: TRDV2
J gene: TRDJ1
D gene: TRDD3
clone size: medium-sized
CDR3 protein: CACDTILGDFSYTDKLIF
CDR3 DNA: TGTGCCTGTGACACCATACTGGGGGATTTTTCGTACACCGATAAACTCATCTTT